The clone carrying this T cell receptor beta chain was observed at least ten times. Its target is unknown. The sample is drawn from a study of T-cell reconstitution after alpha-beta-depleted transplantation in children. Trimming left V 3 bases short and J 4 bases short, with 9 bases between. CDR3 length: 12 residues. Germline lookup yields CDR1 DFQATT and CDR2 SNEGSKA (reference sequence). Findings of the study overall: The study reportedly traced alpha-beta T cells about two months after transplant to several hundred expanded graft clones. Surviving thymic progenitors and recipient T cells were the source of high TCRbeta diversity at day 60 in some patients. Hyperexpanded clones declined; after one year, newly produced T cells mostly supplied diversity.

Unique molecular identifiers were incorporated when the TCRbeta library was constructed. Each CDR3 protein is one row after TCRdb ran MiXCR on the PCR reads. In the table there are about 300,000 distinct CDR3 sequences, about 7.3% of which are singletons. The source was peripheral blood, collected 360 days after TCRalphabeta/CD19-depleted stem cell transplant. V is TRBV20-1 and J is TRBJ1-1; D perhaps matches TRBD1 (6 bases). This sequence originates from a female patient under 10 years old who had a stem cell transplant for Fanconi anemia, so the T cells may come from the graft donor. The CDR3 nucleotides are TGCAGTGCTAGTAGGGGGGTCACTGAAGCTTTCTTT. Protein sequence: CSASRGVTEAFF.